This T cell receptor (beta chain) was profiled in a study of a mutant IDH1 vaccine in newly diagnosed glioma. On the study more broadly: Patients came in for eight vaccinations, in weeks 1, 3, 5, 7, 11, 15, 19 and 23. Before enrollment, the patients had been treated with radiotherapy alone, temozolomide alone, or both together. Most of them had received both. There were approximately 60% males and around 38% females among treated patients, whose mean age was about 41 years.

Clones were read by immunoSEQ multiplex PCR, and TCRdb kept only the in-frame ones, dropping some. Among some 37,000 clones listed, approximately 80% were seen once. This CDR3 is built from 14 residues. V lost 4 bases to trimming and J lost 0 bases; unmatched junction nucleotides: 2. Germline assignment: CDR1 SGHAT and CDR2 FQDESV (reference sequence). The time point denotes: week 5, during vaccination. Vaccination comprised doses that each held 300 ug of mutant IDH1 20-mer peptide, plus topical imiquimod. Of note for this clone: Its antigen is still unknown.

V gene TRBV11-1 combines with J gene TRBJ2-5, with 7 bases matching TRBD1. Sequences were derived from PBMCs, sampled from a glioma patient whose treatment included an IDH1 peptide vaccine. The sequence was obtained from a man aged 35-49 years with glioma. The CDR3 DNA sequence: TGTGCCAGCAGCTCGGGACAGTACCAAGAGACCCAGTACTTC. This encodes CASSSGQYQETQYF.